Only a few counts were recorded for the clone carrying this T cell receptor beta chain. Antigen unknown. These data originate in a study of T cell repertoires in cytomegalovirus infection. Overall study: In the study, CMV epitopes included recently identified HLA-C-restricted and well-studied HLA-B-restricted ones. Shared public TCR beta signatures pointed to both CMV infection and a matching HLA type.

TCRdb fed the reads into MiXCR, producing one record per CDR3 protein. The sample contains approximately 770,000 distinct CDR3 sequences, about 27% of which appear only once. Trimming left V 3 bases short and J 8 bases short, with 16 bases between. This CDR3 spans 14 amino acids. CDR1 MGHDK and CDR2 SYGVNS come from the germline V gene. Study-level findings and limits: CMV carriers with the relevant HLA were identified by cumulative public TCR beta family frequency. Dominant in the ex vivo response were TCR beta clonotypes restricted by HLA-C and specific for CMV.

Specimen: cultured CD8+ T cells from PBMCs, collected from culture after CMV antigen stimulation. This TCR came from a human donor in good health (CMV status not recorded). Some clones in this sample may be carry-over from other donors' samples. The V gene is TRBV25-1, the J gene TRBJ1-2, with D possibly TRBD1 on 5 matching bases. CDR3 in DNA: TGTGCCAGCAGTGATCTCCTGGGCAGGGAAGGCTACACCTTC. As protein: CASSDLLGREGYTF.